This T cell receptor beta chain was recorded in a study of T cells in Graves' hyperthyroidism and ophthalmopathy. In this sample, this clonotype turned up a few times. The germline gives CDR1 DFQATT, CDR2 SNEGSKA (reference sequence). The CDR3 has 14 residues. V was cut by 5 bases and J by 2 bases, with 15 bases left in between. Using RNA transcripts as the source, TCR beta CDR3 regions were amplified. In the first-round RT-PCR of the TCR CDR3, the HTBI primer set was used. From the multiplex PCR reads, TCRdb called clonotypes with MiXCR, one entry per CDR3 protein. The profile shows roughly 840,000 distinct CDR3 sequences, 38% of them singletons.

This clonotype originated in a young man with Graves' hyperthyroidism. The chain combines TRBV20-1 with TRBJ1-1; D is perhaps TRBD1 (6 bases). Sequenced material: blood. The CDR3: CSARSTGVNTEAFF. For the CDR3, the DNA is TGCAGTGCTCGCTCGACAGGAGTAAACACTGAAGCTTTCTTT.